Listed here are 13 T cell receptor beta chains from one sample, sequenced in a study of beta chain features in type 1 diabetes. The sequenced template was cDNA made from the entire isolated RNA. TCRdb keeps only in-frame clones here, not all; method: immunoSEQ multiplex PCR. The sample records about 230,000 clones, 9.6% being singletons. The sequenced sample consisted of naive CD4+ T cells from blood. Receptor source: a woman aged 18-29 years in good health.

This chain uses TRBV5-1 with TRBJ2-5; weak D call: TRBD2 (6 bases). V was pared by 1 base and J by 0 bases, with 13 bases between. This CDR3 spans 16 amino acids. The germline gives CDR1 SGHRS, CDR2 YFSETQ. CDR3 in amino acids: CASSLSSSANQETQYF. The CDR3 DNA follows: TGCGCCAGCAGCTTGAGTTCTAGCGCAAACCAAGAGACCCAGTACTTC.

There are a few counts of this clone. The genes are TRBV9 and TRBJ1-1, with no clear D. Germline assignment: CDR1 SGDLS and CDR2 YYNGEE. This CDR3 spans 16 amino acids. Trimming cost V 0 bases and J 2 bases, with 14 bases left between them. The CDR3 DNA reads as TGTGCCAGCAGCGTAGGACCTAACAGCGGTAACACTGAAGCTTTCTTT. It encodes CASSVGPNSGNTEAFF.

V gene TRBV5-4 combines with J gene TRBJ2-1; 14 nucleotides align to TRBD2. Unmatched junction bases numbered 7, after V lost 5 bases and J lost 0 bases. Per germline, CDR1 SGHNT and CDR2 YYREEE (reference sequence). The CDR3 totals 18 residues. The DNA for the CDR3 is TGTGCCAGCAGTCAGGGACTAGCGGGAGCAGGCTCCTACAATGAGCAGTTCTTC. It encodes CASSQGLAGAGSYNEQFF. The variable domain in full, completed from reference TRBV5-4 and TRBJ2-1, reads ETGVTQSPTHLIKTRGQQVTLRCSSQSGHNTVSWYQQALGQGPQFIFQYYREEENGRGNFPPRFSGLQFPNYSSELNVNALELDDSALYLCASSQGLAGAGSYNEQFFGPGTRLTVL.

The chain recombines TRBV6-1 with TRBJ2-1; TRBD2 agrees at 12 bases. In germline, CDR1 is MNHNS, CDR2 SASEGT. The CDR3 is 15 residues long. V gave up 7 bases and J gave up 4 bases; unmatched junction bases: 5. The CDR3 loop reads CASTLTSGSYNEQFF. As DNA, the CDR3 is TGTGCCAGCACTCTGACTAGCGGGAGTTACAATGAGCAGTTCTTC.

This clone came up a few times. The J gene is TRBJ1-1, the V gene TRBV18, with 10 bases aligning to TRBD1. CDR1 is KGHSH, CDR2 LQKENI, per germline. Trimming at V came to 6 bases and at J to 5 bases, leaving 12 bases not matched to a gene. This CDR3 contains 16 residues. CDR3: CASSSGTGVAKTEAFF. CDR3 bases: TGTGCCAGCTCGTCCGGGACAGGGGTTGCGAAAACTGAAGCTTTCTTT.

The CDR3 DNA is TGTGCCAGTAGTATAGATCTATTTCCCGGACAACCGCTTACTGAAGCTTTCTTT. Residues: CASSIDLFPGQPLTEAFF. The chain couples TRBV19 to TRBJ1-1, with D possibly being TRBD1 (5 bases). Trimming left V 0 bases short and J 5 bases short, with 22 bases between. There are 18 residues in the CDR3. The germline gives CDR1 LNHDA, CDR2 SQIVND (reference sequence).

The V call is TRBV5-4, the J call TRBJ2-1; the match to TRBD2 covers 10 bases. Germline CDR1 and CDR2: SGHNT and YYREEE (reference sequence). The CDR3 covers 15 residues. Germline trimming cut 5 bases from V and 1 base from J; bases unmatched to any gene: 3. CDR3 coding DNA: TGTGCCAGCAGGCGGACTAGCGGATCCTACAATGAGCAGTTCTTC. This translates into CASRRTSGSYNEQFF.

This clone was seen a handful of times. The V gene is TRBV5-4, the J gene TRBJ2-5; a weak D match, TRBD1 (5 bases). This CDR3 is 13 amino acids long. Germline V gene data show CDR1 as SGHNT and CDR2 as YYREEE (reference sequence). Trimming shortened V by 4 bases and J by 4 bases, and 11 bases separated the two germline ends. The CDR3 region has the DNA TGTGCCAGCAGCGAGGTAGGGGTAGAGACCCAGTACTTC. It yields the protein CASSEVGVETQYF.

The gene calls are TRBV5-4 and TRBJ2-7; 12 bases fit TRBD1. Unmatched junction bases numbered 9, after V lost 4 bases and J lost 4 bases. Germline V lookup: CDR1 SGHNT, CDR2 YYREEE (reference sequence). CDR3 length equals 16 residues. The CDR3 DNA follows: TGTGCCAGCAGCCCCGCCGGGACAGGGGGCCTGTACGAGCAGTACTTC. Translated: CASSPAGTGGLYEQYF.

This clone turned up a few times. This chain joins TRBV6-5 and TRBJ1-4; TRBD1 matches at 7 bases. Germline trimming cut 4 bases from V and 6 bases from J; bases unmatched to any gene: 5. Germline-derived CDR1 and CDR2 are MNHEY and SVGAGI. CDR3 length: 14 amino acids. CDR3 nucleotide sequence: TGTGCCAGCAGTTCCCGACAGGGAGATGAAAAACTGTTTTTT. This encodes CASSSRQGDEKLFF.

This chain connects TRBV6-5 to TRBJ1-2; TRBD1 matches at 12 bases. The CDR3 totals 15 residues. Germline CDR1 MNHEY, CDR2 SVGAGI. V lost 10 bases, J lost 8 bases, and 14 bases stayed unmatched. The CDR3 loop is CATFDPGQGARGYTF. DNA of the CDR3: TGTGCCACCTTTGACCCGGGACAGGGGGCGCGCGGCTACACCTTC.

This chain uses TRBV28 with TRBJ1-1; unclear D gene. This CDR3 spans 12 amino acids. V gave up 6 bases and J gave up 3 bases, with 8 bases separating them. CDR1 MDHEN and CDR2 SYDVKM come from the germline V gene. CDR3 in DNA: TGTGCCAGCAGCCTACCTCACACTGAAGCTTTCTTT. Its translation is CASSLPHTEAFF.

CDR3 DNA: TGCGCCAGCAGCCAACTTACAGGCCAACCTGGGGCTGGGGCCAACGTCCTGACTTTC. Translation gives CASSQLTGQPGAGANVLTF. The chain couples TRBV4-1 to TRBJ2-6, with D perhaps matching TRBD1 (5 bases). Germline V CDR1 and CDR2: MGHRA, YSYEKL. Trimming stripped 2 bases from V and 2 bases from J, with 19 bases between. CDR3 length: 19 amino acids.